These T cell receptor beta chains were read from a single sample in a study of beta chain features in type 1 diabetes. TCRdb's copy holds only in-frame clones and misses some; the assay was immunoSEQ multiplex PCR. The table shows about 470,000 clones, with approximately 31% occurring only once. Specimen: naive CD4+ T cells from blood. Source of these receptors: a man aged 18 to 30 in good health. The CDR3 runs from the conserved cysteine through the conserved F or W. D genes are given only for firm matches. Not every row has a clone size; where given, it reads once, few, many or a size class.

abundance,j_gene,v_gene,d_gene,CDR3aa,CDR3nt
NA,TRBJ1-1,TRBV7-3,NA,CASSLNGDVNTEAFF,TGTGCCAGCAGCTTAAATGGGGATGTGAACACTGAAGCTTTCTTT
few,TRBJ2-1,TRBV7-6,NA,CASSYRGPAGNEQFF,TGTGCCAGCAGCTATAGGGGCCCGGCAGGAAATGAGCAGTTCTTC
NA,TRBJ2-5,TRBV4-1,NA,CASSQVTTRQETQYF,TGCGCCAGCAGCCAAGTCACGACAAGACAAGAGACCCAGTACTTC
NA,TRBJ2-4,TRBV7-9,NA,CASSVFGSPLQGKNIQYF,TGTGCCAGCAGCGTCTTCGGGAGTCCCCTACAGGGCAAAAACATTCAGTACTTC
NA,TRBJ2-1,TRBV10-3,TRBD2,CAISETWTSGNNEQFF,TGTGCCATCAGTGAGACCTGGACTAGCGGGAACAATGAGCAGTTCTTC
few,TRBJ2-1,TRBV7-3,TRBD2,CASSTSGRMNEQFF,TGTGCCAGCAGCACTAGCGGGAGGATGAATGAGCAGTTCTTC
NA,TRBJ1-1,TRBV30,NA,CAWSRQGGEAFF,TGTGCCTGGAGTCGCCAGGGCGGTGAAGCTTTCTTT
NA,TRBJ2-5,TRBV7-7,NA,CASSFGTQETQYF,TGTGCCAGCAGCTTCGGGACCCAAGAGACCCAGTACTTC
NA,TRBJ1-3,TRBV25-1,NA,CASSERAGSGNTIYF,TGTGCCAGCAGTGAAAGAGCGGGCTCTGGAAACACCATATATTTT
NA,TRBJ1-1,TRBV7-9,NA,CASSPKQGNTEAFF,TGTGCCAGCAGCCCTAAACAGGGGAACACTGAAGCTTTCTTT
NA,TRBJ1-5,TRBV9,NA,CASSVSPSNQPQHF,TGTGCCAGCAGCGTAAGTCCTAGCAATCAGCCCCAGCATTTT
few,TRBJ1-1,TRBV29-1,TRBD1,CSVVGRQGMITEAFF,TGCAGCGTTGTAGGGAGACAGGGGATGATCACTGAAGCTTTCTTT
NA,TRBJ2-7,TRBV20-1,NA,CSARASYEQYF,TGCAGTGCTAGAGCCAGCTACGAGCAGTACTTC
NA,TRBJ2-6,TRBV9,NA,CASSETLDGSGANVLTF,TGTGCCAGCAGCGAGACCTTGGACGGCTCTGGGGCCAACGTCCTGACTTTC
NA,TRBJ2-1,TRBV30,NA,CAWNPGLTYNEQFF,TGTGCCTGGAATCCGGGACTCACATACAATGAGCAGTTCTTC
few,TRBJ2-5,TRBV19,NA,CASSIDSGSETQYF,TGTGCCAGTAGTATAGATTCAGGGTCCGAGACCCAGTACTTC
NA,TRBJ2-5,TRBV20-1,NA,CSARDRGTQYF,TGCAGTGCTAGAGACCGCGGGACCCAGTACTTC
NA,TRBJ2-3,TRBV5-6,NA,CASSPTGTDTQYF,TGTGCCAGCAGCCCGACAGGCACAGATACGCAGTATTTT
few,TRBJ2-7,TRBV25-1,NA,CASSEPRRTEEQYF,TGTGCCAGCAGTGAACCCAGGAGAACAGAGGAGCAGTACTTC
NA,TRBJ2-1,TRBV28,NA,CASSLDYYNEQFF,TGTGCCAGCAGTTTAGACTACTATAATGAGCAGTTCTTC
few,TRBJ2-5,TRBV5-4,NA,CASSSQGTETQYF,TGTGCCAGCAGCTCACAGGGAACGGAGACCCAGTACTTC
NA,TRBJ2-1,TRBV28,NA,CASSSDSYNEQFF,TGTGCCAGCAGTTCGGACAGCTACAATGAGCAGTTCTTC
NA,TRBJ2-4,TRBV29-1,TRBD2,CSVASGTAKNIQYF,TGCAGCGTTGCGAGCGGGACGGCCAAAAACATTCAGTACTTC
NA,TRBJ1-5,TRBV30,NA,CAWSGAGKRPQHF,TGTGCCTGGAGTGGTGCGGGGAAGAGGCCCCAGCATTTT
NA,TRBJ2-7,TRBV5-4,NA,CASSLASGSSYEQYF,TGTGCCAGCAGCTTGGCCAGCGGCAGCTCCTACGAGCAGTACTTC
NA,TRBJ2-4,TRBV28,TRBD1,CASGTGGKNIQYF,TGTGCCAGTGGAACAGGGGGCAAAAACATTCAGTACTTC
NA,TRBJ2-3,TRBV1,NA,CTSSRVGRGPDTQYF,TGCACCAGCAGCCGTGTAGGCAGGGGGCCGGATACGCAGTATTTT
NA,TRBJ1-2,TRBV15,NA,CATSRDVVGYGYTF,TGTGCCACCAGCAGAGACGTTGTAGGGTATGGCTACACCTTC
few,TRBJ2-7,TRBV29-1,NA,CSVRRGSYEQYF,TGCAGCGTGAGGCGCGGGTCCTACGAGCAGTACTTC
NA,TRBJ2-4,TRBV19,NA,CASSIPRPPVDIQYF,TGTGCCAGTAGTATCCCGCGACCCCCGGTCGACATTCAGTACTTC
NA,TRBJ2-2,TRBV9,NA,CASSVVRGSYDTGELFF,TGTGCCAGCAGCGTAGTTAGGGGATCGTACGACACCGGGGAGCTGTTTTTT
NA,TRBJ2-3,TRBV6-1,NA,CASSADRADTQYF,TGTGCCAGCAGTGCAGACAGAGCAGATACGCAGTATTTT
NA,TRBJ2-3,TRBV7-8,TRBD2,CASSPRLAGVGADTQYF,TGTGCCAGCAGCCCGCGACTAGCGGGAGTGGGCGCAGATACGCAGTATTTT
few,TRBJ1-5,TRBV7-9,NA,CASSSAWGSNQPQHF,TGTGCCAGCAGCTCCGCCTGGGGTAGCAATCAGCCCCAGCATTTT
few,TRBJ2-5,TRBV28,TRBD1,CASSRDSDQETQYF,TGTGCCAGCAGCCGGGACAGCGATCAAGAGACCCAGTACTTC
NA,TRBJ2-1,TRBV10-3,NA,CAISDGNLDEQFF,TGTGCCATCAGTGATGGGAATTTGGATGAGCAGTTCTTC
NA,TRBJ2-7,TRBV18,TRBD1,CASSETTGVRYEQYF,TGTGCCAGCTCAGAAACGACAGGGGTACGCTACGAGCAGTACTTC
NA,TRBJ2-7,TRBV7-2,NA,CASSPSSYEQYF,TGTGCCAGCAGCCCAAGCTCCTACGAGCAGTACTTC
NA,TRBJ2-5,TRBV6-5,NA,CASSYTTGLGETQYF,TGTGCCAGCAGTTATACGACGGGTCTTGGGGAGACCCAGTACTTC
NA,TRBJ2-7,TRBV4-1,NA,CASSQDQGLSYEQYF,TGCGCCAGCAGCCAAGATCAAGGCCTCTCCTACGAGCAGTACTTC
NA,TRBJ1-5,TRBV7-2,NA,CASSLDVSNQPQHF,TGTGCCAGCAGCTTAGACGTTAGCAATCAGCCCCAGCATTTT
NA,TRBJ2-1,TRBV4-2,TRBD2,CASSIRTSESYNEQFF,TGTGCCAGCAGCATTCGGACTAGCGAGAGTTACAATGAGCAGTTCTTC
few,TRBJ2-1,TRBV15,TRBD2,CATSRVRFGLAGGNEQFF,TGTGCCACCAGCAGAGTCCGTTTCGGGTTAGCGGGGGGTAATGAGCAGTTCTTC
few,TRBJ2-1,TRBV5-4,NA,CASSSSPGLQFNEQFF,TGTGCCAGCAGCTCTAGCCCGGGACTGCAGTTCAATGAGCAGTTCTTC
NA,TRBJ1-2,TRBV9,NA,CASSVGGPAILNYGYTF,TGTGCCAGCAGCGTAGGTGGACCCGCGATACTCAACTATGGCTACACCTTC
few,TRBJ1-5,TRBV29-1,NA,CSVVRGATGNQPQHF,TGCAGCGTTGTACGGGGGGCGACGGGCAATCAGCCCCAGCATTTT
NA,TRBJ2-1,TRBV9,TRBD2,CASSVVTSGRDEQFF,TGTGCCAGCAGCGTAGTAACTAGCGGGAGGGACGAGCAGTTCTTC
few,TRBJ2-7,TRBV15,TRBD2,CATSRDLGASGSSYEQYF,TGTGCCACCAGCAGAGATCTCGGCGCTAGCGGTAGCTCCTACGAGCAGTACTTC
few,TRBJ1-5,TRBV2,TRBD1,CASPKTGSNQPQHF,TGTGCCAGCCCTAAGACAGGGAGCAATCAGCCCCAGCATTTT